A single sample is the source of the 18 T cell receptor beta chains below, sequenced in a study of blood T cell repertoires in COVID-19 (dated by TCRdb to about 2020). Receptors were amplified or captured by the immunoSEQ multiplex PCR assay. The source is immuneACCESS, and TCRdb retained only in-frame sequences with V and J called. Part of the clones is not carried over; for the studies checked, unresolved V genes explain less than half of this, and the remainder is unexplained. The sample has about 95,000 clones on record, roughly nine tenths of them singletons. The ten most abundant clones make up 3% to 4% of the sample. Sequencing was performed on peripheral blood. These receptors came from a woman aged 70-85 years with acute or convalescent COVID-19.

The chain carries TRBV28 and TRBJ2-1; D is perhaps TRBD1 (7 bases). This CDR3 is built from 15 residues. The ends were cut back, 7 bases at V and 15 bases at J, with 28 bases in the middle. Germline loops: CDR1 MDHEN, CDR2 SYDVKM. The CDR3, as DNA: TGTGCCAGCAAGCCCAGGGGGGTGGCAAATCTGGTACGGTTCTTC. It specifies CASKPRGVANLVRFF.

The chain is built from TRBV15 and TRBJ2-2, with 10 nucleotides matching TRBD1. The CDR3 has 15 residues. CDR1 LNHNV and CDR2 YYDKDF come from the germline V gene (reference sequence). The V gene end was trimmed by 4 bases and the J gene end by 3 bases; junction bases not matched to a gene: 2. The CDR3 DNA reads as TGTGCCACCAGCAAAGGGACAGGGGACACCGGGGAGCTGTTTTTT. Its translation is CATSKGTGDTGELFF.

The gene calls are TRBV19 and TRBJ2-2; D ambiguous. Trimming left V 5 bases short and J 2 bases short, with 6 bases between. Germline V CDR1 and CDR2: LNHDA, SQIVND (reference sequence). The CDR3 consists of 13 residues. CDR3 protein: CASSQVNTGELFF. CDR3 bases: TGTGCCAGTAGTCAGGTTAACACCGGGGAGCTGTTTTTT.

There are a few counts of this clone. The chain combines TRBV11-2 with TRBJ1-3; 7 positions match TRBD1. CDR3 length: 17 amino acids. The trim removed 6 bases at V and 0 bases at J, leaving 11 bases unmatched. CDR1 and CDR2 (germline): SGHAT, FQNNGV. This CDR3 is CASRDPGQRVSGNTIYF. CDR3 in DNA: TGTGCCAGCAGAGATCCGGGACAGAGAGTCTCTGGAAACACCATATATTTT.

The CDR3 loop is CASRATGDYGYTF. The CDR3 DNA follows: TGTGCAAGTCGCGCAACAGGGGACTATGGCTACACCTTC. This chain connects TRBV12-2 to TRBJ1-2; TRBD1 is the table's D call and was not checked against the DNA. TRBV12-2 is flagged as a pseudogene. The CDR3 is 13 residues long.

This clone was seen a few times. This chain uses TRBV10-1 with TRBJ1-1; D may be TRBD1 (6 bases). From germline, CDR1 is WNHNN and CDR2 SYGVQD (reference sequence). The CDR3 totals 12 residues. Trimming stripped 4 bases from V and 3 bases from J, with 6 bases between. The CDR3 DNA follows: TGCGCCAGCAGTGGGGGGCACACTGAAGCTTTCTTT. Translated, it gives CASSGGHTEAFF.

The count of this clone is one. The chain links TRBV3-1 (or the pseudogene TRBV3-2) to TRBJ2-1; 7 nucleotides align to TRBD1. V lost 4 bases, J lost 7 bases, and 7 bases stayed unmatched. The V gene's germline CDR1 is LGHDT and CDR2 YNNKEL (reference sequence). This CDR3 is 14 amino acids long. In DNA form, the CDR3 reads TGTGCCAGCAGCCTGACAGGGAGACTGAATGAGCAGTTCTTC. It encodes CASSLTGRLNEQFF.

Only a few counts were recorded for this clone. The chain couples TRBV5-1 to TRBJ2-5, with D maybe TRBD1 (6 bases). Germline V lookup: CDR1 SGHRS, CDR2 YFSETQ. V lost 2 bases and J lost 2, with 10 bases in between. The CDR3 is 14 amino acids. CDR3 coding DNA: TGCGCCAGCAGCTTTGAGACAGGACAAGAGACCCAGTACTTC. Amino acid sequence: CASSFETGQETQYF.

The chain joins TRBV5-1 to TRBJ1-1; D is unclear. CDR3 size: 14 residues. Trimming removed 2 bases from V and 8 bases from J, with 16 bases in between. The V gene's germline CDR1 is SGHRS and CDR2 YFSETQ. The CDR3 loop is CASSLPSEMREAFF. CDR3 DNA sequence: TGCGCCAGCAGCTTACCATCGGAAATGCGGGAAGCTTTCTTT.

The chain employs TRBV10-3 and TRBJ2-2; D gene ambiguous. In germline, CDR1 is ENHRY, CDR2 SYGVKD. The CDR3 is 12 amino acids. Deletions cut 5 bases from V and 3 bases from J, with 4 bases between. CDR3 region: CAISRDTGELFF. The CDR3 region has the DNA TGTGCCATCAGTCGGGACACCGGGGAGCTGTTTTTT.

This chain links TRBV11-2 with TRBJ1-1; 8 bases agree with TRBD1. Germline loops: CDR1 SGHAT, CDR2 FQNNGV. V lost 0 bases to trimming and J lost 5 bases; unmatched junction nucleotides: 5. This CDR3 spans 15 amino acids. Written as DNA, the CDR3 is TGTGCCAGCAGCTTAGAAGGGCAGGGGGCGACTGAAGCTTTCTTT. Protein: CASSLEGQGATEAFF. The full variable domain, completed using reference TRBV11-2 and TRBJ1-1, is EAGVAQSPRYKIIEKRQSVAFWCNPISGHATLYWYQQILGQGPKLLIQFQNNGVVDDSQLPKDRFSAERLKGVDSTLKIQPAKLEDSAVYLCASSLEGQGATEAFFGQGTRLTVV.

The gene calls are TRBV28 and TRBJ2-1; 7 bases match TRBD1. CDR1 and CDR2 from the germline V gene are MDHEN and SYDVKM. V shed 3 bases and J 4 bases; nucleotides not matched to a gene: 12. CDR3 length: 17 amino acids. The CDR3 spells CASSFGNEGAIYNEQFF. The CDR3 region has the DNA TGTGCCAGCAGTTTTGGGAATGAGGGGGCGATTTACAATGAGCAGTTCTTC.

The chain recombines TRBV5-1 with TRBJ2-5; D possibly corresponds to TRBD2 (6 bases). From germline, CDR1 is SGHRS and CDR2 YFSETQ. Trimming removed 1 base at V and 5 bases at J, with 9 bases between. The CDR3 sequence is 13 residues long. The CDR3 region is CASSLRSGETQYF. The CDR3 nucleotides are TGCGCCAGCAGCTTGCGTAGCGGTGAGACCCAGTACTTC.

The J gene is TRBJ1-2, the V gene TRBV10-3; D possibly corresponds to TRBD1 (5 bases). Trimming shortened V by 3 bases and J by 0 bases, and 11 bases separated the two germline ends. Looked up from germline, CDR1 is ENHRY and CDR2 is SYGVKD. CDR3 length: 15 amino acids. CDR3 protein: CAISDGGRANYGYTF. The CDR3 DNA reads as TGTGCCATCAGTGATGGGGGGAGAGCTAACTATGGCTACACCTTC.

The J gene is TRBJ2-1, the V gene TRBV28; 7 positions agree with TRBD1. The CDR3 contains 16 residues. Losses at the gene ends were 5 bases for V and 0 bases for J; bases not matched to a gene: 7. Germline CDR1 reads MDHEN; CDR2 reads SYDVKM. As DNA, the CDR3 is TGTGCCAGCAGTCCCCGGGACAGCCTCTCCTACAATGAGCAGTTCTTC. Encoded protein: CASSPRDSLSYNEQFF. The complete variable domain, with remaining parts taken from reference TRBV28 and TRBJ2-1, reads DVKVTQSSRYLVKRTGEKVFLECVQDMDHENMFWYRQDPGLGLRLIYFSYDVKMKEKGDIPEGYSVSREKKERFSLILESASTNQTSMYLCASSPRDSLSYNEQFFGPGTRLTVL.

This clone turned up a few times. J is TRBJ1-1 and V is TRBV18; D perhaps matches TRBD1 (6 bases). Germline values: CDR1 KGHSH, CDR2 LQKENI. The length of the CDR3 is 15 residues. Trimming removed 3 bases from V and 0 bases from J, with 11 bases in between. CDR3 protein: CASSPRGQMNTEAFF. Written as DNA, the CDR3 is TGTGCCAGCTCACCTAGAGGACAGATGAACACTGAAGCTTTCTTT.

The chain has TRBV3-1 (or the pseudogene TRBV3-2) and TRBJ1-4; D perhaps matches TRBD1 (5 bases). The length of the CDR3 is 14 residues. CDR1 is LGHDT, CDR2 YNNKEL, per germline (reference sequence). V lost 2 bases and J 8 bases, leaving 12 bases between the germline ends. CDR3 region: CASSQRQGGEKLFF. The CDR3 DNA is TGTGCCAGCAGCCAACGGCAGGGAGGGGAAAAACTGTTTTTT.

The chain combines TRBV5-1 with TRBJ2-1, with a possible D match to TRBD2 (6 bases). This CDR3 has 14 amino acids. CDR1 and CDR2 (germline): SGHRS, YFSETQ. V lost 2 bases and J lost 5, with 11 bases in between. CDR3 sequence: CASSLGRDNNEQFF. CDR3 DNA: TGCGCCAGCAGCTTAGGGCGGGATAACAATGAGCAGTTCTTC.